This is a list of T cell receptor beta chains from one sample in a study of shared clonotypes between healthy human individuals. Profiling relied on immunoSEQ multiplex PCR, and the TCRdb table lists in-frame clones only, not all of them. The table shows about 2.3 million clones, with 85% to 95% occurring only once. The sample taken for sequencing was naive CD4+ T cells from PBMCs. The origin of the receptors is a man aged 18-30 years in good health. Some clones in this sample may be carry-over from other donors' samples. Both conserved end residues are part of each CDR3. D genes are given only for firm matches. The listing skips clone size in some rows; elsewhere it reads once, few, many or a size class.

v_gene	len	j_gene	abundance	d_gene	CDR3aa	CDR3nt
TRBV11-1	14	TRBJ2-7	-	-	CASSSSLTAYEQYF	TGTGCCAGCAGCTCTTCCCTGACGGCCTACGAGCAGTACTTC
TRBV7-9	13	TRBJ2-3	-	TRBD1	CASSSPGGDTQYF	TGTGCCAGCAGCTCCCCAGGGGGAGATACGCAGTATTTT
TRBV5-6	16	TRBJ2-3	-	-	CASSPMGLGSLGTQYF	TGTGCCAGCAGCCCGATGGGACTTGGAAGTTTGGGTACGCAGTATTTT
TRBV6-6	16	TRBJ1-5	-	TRBD1	CASSYRLDREDQPQHF	TGTGCCAGCAGTTACCGACTGGACAGGGAGGATCAGCCCCAGCATTTT
TRBV28	16	TRBJ1-5	-	-	CASSIAGWGGNQPQHF	TGTGCCAGCAGTATAGCAGGGTGGGGTGGCAATCAGCCCCAGCATTTT
TRBV29-1	14	TRBJ1-3	-	-	CSVEGGFPGNTIYF	TGCAGCGTTGAGGGGGGGTTCCCTGGAAACACCATATATTTT
TRBV15	16	TRBJ2-7	-	TRBD1	CATSRNARDSFYEQYF	TGTGCCACCAGCAGGAATGCCCGGGACAGCTTCTACGAGCAGTACTTC
TRBV19	14	TRBJ1-1	-	-	CASSLAEMNTEAFF	TGTGCCAGTAGTCTGGCGGAAATGAACACTGAAGCTTTCTTT
TRBV11-1	15	TRBJ2-7	once	TRBD1	CASSWRPGQGVEQYF	TGTGCCAGCAGCTGGAGACCGGGACAGGGGGTCGAGCAGTACTTC
TRBV4-1	15	TRBJ2-1	-	-	CASSQPFRDDNEQFF	TGCGCCAGCAGCCAACCCTTCCGGGACGACAATGAGCAGTTCTTC
TRBV18	14	TRBJ2-5	once	TRBD1	CASSSTGGYETQYF	TGTGCCAGCTCATCAACAGGGGGCTATGAGACCCAGTACTTC
TRBV5-1	14	TRBJ2-7	-	-	CASSLVAGAGEQYF	TGCGCCAGCAGCTTGGTGGCAGGGGCGGGCGAGCAGTACTTC
TRBV7-8	13	TRBJ2-1	-	TRBD2	CASSLDTAGASFF	TGTGCCAGCAGCTTAGATACAGCGGGAGCGTCGTTCTTC
TRBV7-2	15	TRBJ1-4	-	-	CASSLERVGSEKLFF	TGTGCCAGCAGCTTAGAGAGGGTTGGCAGTGAAAAACTGTTTTTT
TRBV2	15	TRBJ2-7	-	-	CASSLTQTLSYEQYF	TGTGCCAGCAGCCTCACACAGACCCTCTCCTACGAGCAGTACTTC
TRBV10-3	13	TRBJ1-5	-	-	CATALIAAQPQHF	TGTGCCACCGCCCTTATAGCTGCTCAGCCCCAGCATTTT
TRBV5-1	14	TRBJ1-1	-	-	CASSLAGGNTEAFF	TGCGCCAGCAGCTTGGCAGGCGGAAACACTGAAGCTTTCTTT
TRBV4-1	13	TRBJ1-4	few	-	CASSQVLAEKLFF	TGCGCCAGCAGCCAAGTCCTAGCGGAAAAACTGTTTTTT
TRBV7-3	14	TRBJ1-1	-	-	CASSLSAQNTEAFF	TGTGCCAGCAGCTTAAGCGCACAGAACACTGAAGCTTTCTTT
TRBV27	12	TRBJ2-2	-	-	CASRPGSGELFF	TGTGCCAGCAGGCCGGGCTCCGGGGAGCTGTTTTTT
TRBV7-9	15	TRBJ2-1	-	TRBD2	CASSFRASGPNEQFF	TGTGCCAGCAGCTTCCGGGCTAGCGGGCCCAACGAACAGTTCTTC
TRBV6-4	13	TRBJ2-3	-	-	CASRAGHGDTQYF	TGTGCCAGCAGAGCGGGCCATGGAGATACGCAGTATTTT
TRBV6-5	12	TRBJ2-5	-	-	CATRRGQETQYF	TGTGCCACCCGGCGGGGCCAAGAGACCCAGTACTTC
TRBV6-5	14	TRBJ2-7	once	-	CASRYRPKSYEQYF	TGTGCCAGCAGGTACCGTCCTAAGAGCTACGAGCAGTACTTC
TRBV19	14	TRBJ2-7	-	-	CASSISGTNYEQYF	TGTGCCAGTAGTATTTCGGGGACAAACTACGAGCAGTACTTC
TRBV7-9	14	TRBJ2-1	-	TRBD1	CASSSDRVVNEQFF	TGTGCCAGCAGCTCGGACAGGGTAGTGAATGAGCAGTTCTTC
TRBV7-8	15	TRBJ1-5	-	-	CASSLGNRVNQPQHF	TGTGCCAGCAGCTTAGGGAACAGGGTCAATCAGCCCCAGCATTTT
TRBV19	15	TRBJ1-2	-	-	CASSTPMSALRGYTF	TGTGCCAGTAGTACCCCCATGTCTGCTCTGCGCGGCTACACCTTC
TRBV7-2	16	TRBJ2-1	-	-	CASSLGPGPRIDEQFF	TGTGCCAGCAGCTTAGGGCCCGGGCCCCGCATAGATGAGCAGTTCTTC
TRBV27	11	TRBJ1-2	-	-	CASPIDHGYTF	TGTGCCAGTCCTATAGACCATGGCTACACCTTC
TRBV7-9	13	TRBJ1-1	-	-	CASSLAGYPEAFF	TGTGCCAGCAGCTTAGCCGGGTACCCTGAAGCTTTCTTT
TRBV19	16	TRBJ2-2	-	-	CASSNSNLMNTGELFF	TGTGCCAGTAGTAACTCCAATCTAATGAACACCGGGGAGCTGTTTTTT
TRBV19	13	TRBJ1-1	-	-	CASKVGQPSKAFF	TGTGCCAGTAAGGTCGGACAGCCTTCGAAAGCTTTCTTT
TRBV10-3	12	TRBJ1-2	-	-	CAIKGGVDGYTF	TGTGCCATCAAAGGGGGAGTCGATGGCTACACCTTC
TRBV6-5	14	TRBJ1-1	-	TRBD1	CASRWTGGRTEAFF	TGTGCCAGCAGATGGACAGGGGGCCGCACTGAAGCTTTCTTT
TRBV6-1	15	TRBJ1-1	-	-	CASSELGSPGEGAFF	TGTGCCAGCAGTGAATTGGGGTCACCAGGGGAGGGAGCTTTCTTT
TRBV7-2	18	TRBJ1-3	-	TRBD1	CASTPGMGSGQRLGTIYF	TGTGCCAGCACCCCTGGTATGGGTTCGGGACAGAGACTTGGCACCATATATTTT